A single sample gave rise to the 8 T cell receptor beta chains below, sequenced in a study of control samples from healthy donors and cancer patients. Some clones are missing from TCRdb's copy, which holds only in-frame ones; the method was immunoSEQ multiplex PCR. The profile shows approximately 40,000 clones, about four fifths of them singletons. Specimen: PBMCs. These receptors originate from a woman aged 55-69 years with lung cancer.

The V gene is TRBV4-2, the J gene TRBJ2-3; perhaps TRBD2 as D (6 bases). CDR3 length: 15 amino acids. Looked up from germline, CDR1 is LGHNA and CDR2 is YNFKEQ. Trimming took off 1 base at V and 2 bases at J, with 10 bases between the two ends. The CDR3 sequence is CASSQVAGPTDTQYF. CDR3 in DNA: TGTGCCAGCAGCCAAGTTGCGGGGCCCACAGATACGCAGTATTTT.

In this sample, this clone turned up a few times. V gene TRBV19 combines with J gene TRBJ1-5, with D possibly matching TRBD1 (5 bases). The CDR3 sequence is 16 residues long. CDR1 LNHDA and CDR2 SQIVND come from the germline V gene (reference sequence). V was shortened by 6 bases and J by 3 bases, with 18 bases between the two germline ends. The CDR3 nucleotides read TGTGCCAGTAGGACAGTGGGACTCCTACTCAATCAGCCCCAGCATTTT. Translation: CASRTVGLLLNQPQHF.

The CDR3 here is CASSLGQGNLRNSPLHF. CDR3 in DNA: TGTGCCAGCAGCTTAGGACAGGGGAACTTGCGGAATTCACCCCTCCACTTT. The rearrangement joins TRBV7-2 to TRBJ1-6; 8 nucleotides match TRBD1. Germline values: CDR1 SGHTA, CDR2 FQGNSA. CDR3 length: 17 residues. With 1 base clipped from V and 7 bases from J, the junction kept 9 bases outside the gene matches.

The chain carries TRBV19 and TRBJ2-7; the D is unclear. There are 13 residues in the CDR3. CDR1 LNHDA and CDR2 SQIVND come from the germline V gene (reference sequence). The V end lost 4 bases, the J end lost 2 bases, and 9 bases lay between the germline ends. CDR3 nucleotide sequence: TGTGCCAGTAGTACAAGCCACCCCTACGAGCAGTACTTC. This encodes CASSTSHPYEQYF. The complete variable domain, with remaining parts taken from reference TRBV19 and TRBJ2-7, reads DGGITQSPKYLFRKEGQNVTLSCEQNLNHDAMYWYRQDPGQGLRLIYYSQIVNDFQKGDIAEGYSVSREKKESFPLTVTSAQKNPTAFYLCASSTSHPYEQYFGPGTRLTVT.

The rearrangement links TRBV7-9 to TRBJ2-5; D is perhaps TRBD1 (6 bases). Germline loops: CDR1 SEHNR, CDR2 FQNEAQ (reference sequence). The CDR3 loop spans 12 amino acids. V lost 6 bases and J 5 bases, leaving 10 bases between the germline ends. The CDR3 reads CASSSQGETQYF. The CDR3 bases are TGTGCCAGCAGTTCACAGGGCGAGACCCAGTACTTC.

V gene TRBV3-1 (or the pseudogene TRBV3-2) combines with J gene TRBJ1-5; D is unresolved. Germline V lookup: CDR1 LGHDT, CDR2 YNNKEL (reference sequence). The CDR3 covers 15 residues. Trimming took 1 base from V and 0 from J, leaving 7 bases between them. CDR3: CASSQGPLSNQPQHF. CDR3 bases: TGTGCCAGCAGCCAAGGGCCTCTTAGCAATCAGCCCCAGCATTTT.

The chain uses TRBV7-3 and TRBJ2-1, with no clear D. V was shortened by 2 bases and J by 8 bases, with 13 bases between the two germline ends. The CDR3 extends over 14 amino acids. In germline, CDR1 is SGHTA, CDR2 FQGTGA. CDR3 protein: CASSLGPPPDEQFF. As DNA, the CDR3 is TGTGCCAGCAGCTTAGGACCTCCACCGGATGAGCAGTTCTTC.

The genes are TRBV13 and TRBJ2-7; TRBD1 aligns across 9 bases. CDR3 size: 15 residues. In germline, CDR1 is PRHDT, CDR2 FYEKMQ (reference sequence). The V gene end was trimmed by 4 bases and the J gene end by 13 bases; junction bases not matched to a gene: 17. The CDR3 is CASSSAFRDRERQYF. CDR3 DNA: TGTGCCAGCAGCTCCGCTTTCCGGGACAGGGAGAGGCAATACTTC.